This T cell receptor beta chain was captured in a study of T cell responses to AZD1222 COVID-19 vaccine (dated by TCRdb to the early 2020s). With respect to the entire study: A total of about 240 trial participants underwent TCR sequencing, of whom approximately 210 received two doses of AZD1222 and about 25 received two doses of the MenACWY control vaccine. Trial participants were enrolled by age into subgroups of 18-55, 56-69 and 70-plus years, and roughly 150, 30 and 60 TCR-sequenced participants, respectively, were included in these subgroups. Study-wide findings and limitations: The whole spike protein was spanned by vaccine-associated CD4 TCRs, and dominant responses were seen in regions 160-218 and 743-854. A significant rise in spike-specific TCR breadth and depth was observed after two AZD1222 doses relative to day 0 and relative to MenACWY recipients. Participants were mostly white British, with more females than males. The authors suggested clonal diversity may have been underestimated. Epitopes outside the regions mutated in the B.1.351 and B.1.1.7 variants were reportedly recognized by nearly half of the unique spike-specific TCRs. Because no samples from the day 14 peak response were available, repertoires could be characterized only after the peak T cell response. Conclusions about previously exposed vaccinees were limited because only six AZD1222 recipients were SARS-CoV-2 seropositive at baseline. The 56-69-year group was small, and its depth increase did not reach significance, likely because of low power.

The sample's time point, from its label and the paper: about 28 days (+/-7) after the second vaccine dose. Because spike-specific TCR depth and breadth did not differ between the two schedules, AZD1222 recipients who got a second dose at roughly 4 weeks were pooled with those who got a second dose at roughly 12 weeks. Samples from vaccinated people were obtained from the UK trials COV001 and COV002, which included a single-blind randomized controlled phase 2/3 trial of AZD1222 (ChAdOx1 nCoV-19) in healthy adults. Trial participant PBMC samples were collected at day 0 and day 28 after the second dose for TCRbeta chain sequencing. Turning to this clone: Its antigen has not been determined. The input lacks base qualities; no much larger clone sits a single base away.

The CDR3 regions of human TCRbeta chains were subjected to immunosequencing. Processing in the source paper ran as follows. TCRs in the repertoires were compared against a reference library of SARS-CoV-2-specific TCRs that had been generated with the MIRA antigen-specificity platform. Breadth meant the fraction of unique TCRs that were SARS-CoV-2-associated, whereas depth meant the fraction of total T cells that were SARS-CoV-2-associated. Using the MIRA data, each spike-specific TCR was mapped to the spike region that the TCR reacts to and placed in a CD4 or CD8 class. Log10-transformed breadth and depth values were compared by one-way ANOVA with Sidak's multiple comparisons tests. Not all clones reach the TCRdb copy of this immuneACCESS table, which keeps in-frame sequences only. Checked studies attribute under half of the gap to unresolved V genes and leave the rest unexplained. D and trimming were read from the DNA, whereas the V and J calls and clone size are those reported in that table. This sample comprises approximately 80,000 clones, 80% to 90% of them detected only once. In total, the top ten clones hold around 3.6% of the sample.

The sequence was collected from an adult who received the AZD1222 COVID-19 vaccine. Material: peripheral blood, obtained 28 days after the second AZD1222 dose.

The DNA sequence is given as TGCGCCAGCAGCGACGGGTCTTCAAACACCGGGGAGCTGTTTTTT. It is translated as CASSDGSSNTGELFF. Recombination linked TRBV5-1 to TRBJ2-2; no confident D gene assignment can be made. The CDR3 spans 15 residues, from the cysteine through the phenylalanine. The sequence is cut down to CDR3 DNA, 45 bases in frame from base 1. CDR1 and CDR2 (SGHRS, YFSETQ) derive from the germline V gene. Relative to germline, V is 4 bases shorter and J is 2 bases shorter, with 12 bases between their ends.